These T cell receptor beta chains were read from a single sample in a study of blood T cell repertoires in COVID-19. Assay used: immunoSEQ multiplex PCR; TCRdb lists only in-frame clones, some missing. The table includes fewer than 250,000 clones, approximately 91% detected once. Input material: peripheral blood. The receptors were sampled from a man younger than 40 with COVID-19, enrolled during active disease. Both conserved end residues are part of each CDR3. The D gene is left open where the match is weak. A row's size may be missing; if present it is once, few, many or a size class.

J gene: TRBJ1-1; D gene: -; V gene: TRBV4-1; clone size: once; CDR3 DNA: TGCGCCAGCAGCTCCTTAACCTTGGGAGGGGCCGGGAACACTGAAGCTTTCTTT; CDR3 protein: CASSSLTLGGAGNTEAFF
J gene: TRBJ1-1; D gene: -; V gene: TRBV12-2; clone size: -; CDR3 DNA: TGTGCAAGTCGCTTAGCCAAGGGACAGGGGGACACTGAAGCTTTCTTT; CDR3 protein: CASRLAKGQGDTEAFF
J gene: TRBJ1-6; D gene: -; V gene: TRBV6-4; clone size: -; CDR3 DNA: TGTGCCAGCAGTGACTTAGGAGGCGGTAATTCACCCCTCCACTTT; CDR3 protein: CASSDLGGGNSPLHF
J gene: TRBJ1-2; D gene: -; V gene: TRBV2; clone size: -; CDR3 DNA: TGTGCCAGCAGTGAATCTTACGGGAACTATGGCTACACCTTC; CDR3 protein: CASSESYGNYGYTF
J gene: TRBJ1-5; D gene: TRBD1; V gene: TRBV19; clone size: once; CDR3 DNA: TGTGCCAGTAACCTACAGGGGGCTAGCAATCAGCCCCAGCATTTT; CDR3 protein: CASNLQGASNQPQHF
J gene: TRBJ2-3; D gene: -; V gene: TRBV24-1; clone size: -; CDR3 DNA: TGTGCCACCAGTGGGCCCGGCAGGGAGGGCACAGATACGCAGTATTTT; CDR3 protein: CATSGPGREGTDTQYF
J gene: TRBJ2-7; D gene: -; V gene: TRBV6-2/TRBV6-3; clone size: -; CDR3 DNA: TGTGCCAGCAGTAAACCGGGTCACTATACTTTGACTCCCTACGAGCAGTACTTC; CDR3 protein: CASSKPGHYTLTPYEQYF
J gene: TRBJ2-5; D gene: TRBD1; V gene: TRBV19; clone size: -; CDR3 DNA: TGTGCCAGTAGTATGCGTCAGGGGGCCGGAGAGACCCAGTACTTC; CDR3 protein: CASSMRQGAGETQYF
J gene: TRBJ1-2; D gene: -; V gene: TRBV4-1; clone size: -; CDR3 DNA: TGCGCCAGCAGCCAAGAAACGGTAAACTATGGCTACACCTTC; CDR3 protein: CASSQETVNYGYTF
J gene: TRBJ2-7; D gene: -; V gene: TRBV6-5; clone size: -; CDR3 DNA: TGTGCCAGCAGAAGGGGCATGACGGTGAACTACGAGCAGTACTTC; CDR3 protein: CASRRGMTVNYEQYF
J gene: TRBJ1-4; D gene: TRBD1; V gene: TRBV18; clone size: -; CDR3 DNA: TGTGCCAGCTCACTGTCGGGACAGGGTGAAGAAAAACTGTTTTTT; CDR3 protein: CASSLSGQGEEKLFF
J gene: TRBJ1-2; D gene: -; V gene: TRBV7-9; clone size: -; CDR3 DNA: TGTGCCAGCAGCTCCACAGGGAATGGCTACACCTTC; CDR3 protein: CASSSTGNGYTF
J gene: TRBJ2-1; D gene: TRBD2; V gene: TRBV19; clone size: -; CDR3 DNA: TGTGCCAGTAGTTTGGGAGGGGTCGGGCAGTTCTTC; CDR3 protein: CASSLGGVGQFF
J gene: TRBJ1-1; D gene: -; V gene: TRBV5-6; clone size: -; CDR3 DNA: TGTGCCAGCAGCTTGAGCTGGACAGATACCGACACTGAAGCTTTCTTT; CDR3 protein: CASSLSWTDTDTEAFF
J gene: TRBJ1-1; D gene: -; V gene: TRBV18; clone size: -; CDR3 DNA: TGTGCCAGCTCCTTTAGATCGGACACTGAAGCTTTCTTT; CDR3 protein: CASSFRSDTEAFF
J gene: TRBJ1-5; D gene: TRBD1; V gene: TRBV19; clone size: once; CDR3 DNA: TGTGCCAGTAGTCGGGGACAGGGGGGCCAGCCCCAGCATTTT; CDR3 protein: CASSRGQGGQPQHF
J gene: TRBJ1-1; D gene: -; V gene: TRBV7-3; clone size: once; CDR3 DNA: TGTGCCAGCAGCCCCTTTATGGGGCAGCAAGCTTTCTTT; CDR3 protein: CASSPFMGQQAFF
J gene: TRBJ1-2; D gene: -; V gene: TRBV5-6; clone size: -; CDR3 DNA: TGTGCCAGCAGCTTCCGACAGCCGATTAACTATGGCTACACCTTC; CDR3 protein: CASSFRQPINYGYTF
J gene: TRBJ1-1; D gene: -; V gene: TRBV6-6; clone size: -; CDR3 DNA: TGTGCCAGCAGTCGACAGATGAACACTGAAGCTTTCTTT; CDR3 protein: CASSRQMNTEAFF
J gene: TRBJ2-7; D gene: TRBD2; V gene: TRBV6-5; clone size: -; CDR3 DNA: TGTGCCAGCAGAAAACTAGCGGACCCCTCCTACGAGCAGTACTTC; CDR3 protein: CASRKLADPSYEQYF
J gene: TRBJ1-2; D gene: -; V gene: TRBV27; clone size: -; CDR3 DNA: TGTGCCAGCAGCCCGGGACTCCGCGCTGGCTACACCTTC; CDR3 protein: CASSPGLRAGYTF
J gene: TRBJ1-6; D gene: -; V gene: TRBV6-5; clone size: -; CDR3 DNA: TGTGCCAGCAGTTACTCAAGAGGCGGGCAAAATTCACCCCTCCACTTT; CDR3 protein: CASSYSRGGQNSPLHF
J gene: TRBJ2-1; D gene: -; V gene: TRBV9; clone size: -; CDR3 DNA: TGTGCCAGCAGCCCAGTAGGGACATGGCTGTTCTTC; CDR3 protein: CASSPVGTWLFF
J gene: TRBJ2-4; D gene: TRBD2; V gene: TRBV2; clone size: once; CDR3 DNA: TGTGCCAGCGCCTTCGGGACTATAGCCAAAAACATTCAGTACTTC; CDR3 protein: CASAFGTIAKNIQYF
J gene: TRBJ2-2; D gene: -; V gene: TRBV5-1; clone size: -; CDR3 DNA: TGCGCCAGCAGCTTGGTTGGACAGATTAACACCGGGGAGCTGTTTTTT; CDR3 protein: CASSLVGQINTGELFF
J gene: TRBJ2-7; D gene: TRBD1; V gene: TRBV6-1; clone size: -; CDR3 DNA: TGTGCCAGCAGTGAAGACAGAATGACAGGGGGCTACGAGCAGTACTTC; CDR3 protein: CASSEDRMTGGYEQYF
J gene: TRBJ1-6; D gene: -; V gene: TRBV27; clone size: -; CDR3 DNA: TGTGCCAGCAGTTTAGGGGACTTCGGAGCACCCCTCCACTTT; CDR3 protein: CASSLGDFGAPLHF
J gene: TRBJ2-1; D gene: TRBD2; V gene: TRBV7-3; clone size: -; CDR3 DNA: TGTGCCAGCAGCACCAGCGGGGGGGACAATGAGCAGTTCTTC; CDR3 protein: CASSTSGGDNEQFF
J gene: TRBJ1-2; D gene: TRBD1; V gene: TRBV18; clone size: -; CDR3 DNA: TGTGCCAGCTCACCAAGACAGGGAGGTGGCTATGGCTACACCTTC; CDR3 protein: CASSPRQGGGYGYTF
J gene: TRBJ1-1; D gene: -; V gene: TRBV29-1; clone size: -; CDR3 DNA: TGCAGCGCCGAAAAGAGAGAGAACACTGAAGCTTTCTTT; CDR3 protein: CSAEKRENTEAFF
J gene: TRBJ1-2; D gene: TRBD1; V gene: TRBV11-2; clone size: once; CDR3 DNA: TGTGCCAGCAGCCCAAGACAGGGGGCGGTTAACGGCTACACCTTC; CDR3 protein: CASSPRQGAVNGYTF
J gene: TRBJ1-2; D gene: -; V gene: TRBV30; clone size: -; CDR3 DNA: TGTGCCTGGAGTGTAATGCAGGGAGGGGACTACACCTTC; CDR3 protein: CAWSVMQGGDYTF
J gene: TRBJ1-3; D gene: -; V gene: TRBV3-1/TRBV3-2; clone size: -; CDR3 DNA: TGTGCCAGCAGTCTGGGACTTACCACCCGAAACACCATATATTTT; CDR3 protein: CASSLGLTTRNTIYF
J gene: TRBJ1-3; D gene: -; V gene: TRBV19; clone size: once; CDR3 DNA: TGTGCCAGTAGTATTGGCCCTTCATACTCTGGAAACACCATATATTTT; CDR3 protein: CASSIGPSYSGNTIYF
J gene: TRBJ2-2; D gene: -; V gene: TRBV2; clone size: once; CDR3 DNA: TGTGCCAGCAGTGAAGAAACCGGGACACCGAACACCGGGGAGCTGTTTTTT; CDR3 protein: CASSEETGTPNTGELFF
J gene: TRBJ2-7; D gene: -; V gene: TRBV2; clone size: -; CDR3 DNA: TGTGCCAGCATTGCATCGTTCACAGGCCTTTTAGATTACGAGCAGTACTTC; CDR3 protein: CASIASFTGLLDYEQYF
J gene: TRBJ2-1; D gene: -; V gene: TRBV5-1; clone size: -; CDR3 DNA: TGCGCCAGCAGCTTGGCCGAGACTTTAGACAATGAGCAGTTCTTC; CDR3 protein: CASSLAETLDNEQFF
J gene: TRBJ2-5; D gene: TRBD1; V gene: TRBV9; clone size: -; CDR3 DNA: TGTGCCAGCAGCGCTGGGACAGCGCCGGGGGAGACCCAGTACTTC; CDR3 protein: CASSAGTAPGETQYF
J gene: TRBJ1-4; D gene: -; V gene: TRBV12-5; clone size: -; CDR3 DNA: TGTGCTAGTGGTTTGGCCCTAAGGGGTGGGGCGTTTGAAAAACTGTTTTTT; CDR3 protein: CASGLALRGGAFEKLFF
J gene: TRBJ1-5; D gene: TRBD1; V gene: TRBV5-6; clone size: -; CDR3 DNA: TGTGCCAGCAGCTTGACAGGGGTGGGGGGCTATAGCAATCAGCCCCAGCATTTT; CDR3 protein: CASSLTGVGGYSNQPQHF
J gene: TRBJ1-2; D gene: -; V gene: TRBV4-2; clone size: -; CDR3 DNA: TGTGCCAGCAGCCAAGAGGGGGCAGGGGATGGCTACACCTTC; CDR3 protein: CASSQEGAGDGYTF
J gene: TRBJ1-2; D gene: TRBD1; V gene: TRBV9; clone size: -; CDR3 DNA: TGTGCCAGCAGCCCCGGGGACAGGATGAACTATGGCTACACCTTC; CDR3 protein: CASSPGDRMNYGYTF
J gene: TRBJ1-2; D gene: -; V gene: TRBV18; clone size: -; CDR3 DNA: TGTGCCAGCTCACCGCGGCAGGGGAACTATGGCTACACCTTC; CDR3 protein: CASSPRQGNYGYTF
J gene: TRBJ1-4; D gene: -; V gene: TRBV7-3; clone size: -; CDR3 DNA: TGTGCCAGCAGCCTAATGACAGGTCTAACTAATGAAAAACTGTTTTTT; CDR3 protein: CASSLMTGLTNEKLFF
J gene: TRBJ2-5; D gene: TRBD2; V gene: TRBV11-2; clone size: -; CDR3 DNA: TGTGCCAGCAGCTTAGGGGGGACTAGCGGGATACAAGAGACCCAGTACTTC; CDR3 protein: CASSLGGTSGIQETQYF